Listed below are T cell receptor beta chains from one sample, sequenced in a study of CD8 T cells in Susac syndrome. TCRdb redid the calling of the immunoSEQ multiplex PCR reads with MiXCR, one entry per CDR3 protein. This table holds roughly 160,000 distinct CDR3 sequences, roughly 95% found once. Sequencing used CD4+ T cells from PBMCs. These receptor sequences come from a human donor with Susac syndrome. Both conserved end residues are part of each CDR3.

length	V	J	CDR3
15	TRBV7-2	TRBJ2-7	CASSRGLAGGGEQYF
15	TRBV29-1	TRBJ2-5	CSVLTGRGLQETQYF
13	TRBV13	TRBJ1-3	CASSRRERNTIYF
15	TRBV18	TRBJ2-5	CASSPRTGARETQYF
16	TRBV24-1	TRBJ2-1	CATSDVRDKPYNEQFF
15	TRBV24-1	TRBJ2-5	CATSDPSGQGKTQYF
13	TRBV6-5	TRBJ1-2	CASTRDGGYGYTF
15	TRBV24-1	TRBJ2-1	CATSDGLAGNNEQFF
15	TRBV9	TRBJ2-2	CASSVDPGLTGELFF
14	TRBV29-1	TRBJ1-1	CSVESAGANTEAFF
11	TRBV20-1	TRBJ2-1	CSARGGNEQFF
14	TRBV13	TRBJ2-2	CASSLRAVTGELFF
14	TRBV29-1	TRBJ1-5	CSVATGRGDQPQHF
15	TRBV7-3	TRBJ2-5	CASSPGGAGRETQYF
15	TRBV7-2	TRBJ2-4	CASRAVGDIKNIQYF
15	TRBV20-1	TRBJ2-3	CSARGSSGGTDTQYF
14	TRBV6-2/TRBV6-3	TRBJ1-5	CASSPDRGQGAQHF
12	TRBV30	TRBJ1-2	CAWSANIYGYTF
14	TRBV6-5	TRBJ1-2	CASSFSGVLGGYTF
15	TRBV14	TRBJ1-2	CASSQNRGGNYGYTF
13	TRBV5-1	TRBJ2-1	CASSLAFFNEQFF
18	TRBV9	TRBJ2-1	CASSVGLAHGGGYNEQFF
13	TRBV28	TRBJ2-5	CASTSGGVETQYF
14	TRBV5-6	TRBJ2-7	CASSLGLALYEQYF
15	TRBV28	TRBJ2-2	CASRLADANTGELFF
13	TRBV5-1	TRBJ2-7	CASRPPSRREQYF